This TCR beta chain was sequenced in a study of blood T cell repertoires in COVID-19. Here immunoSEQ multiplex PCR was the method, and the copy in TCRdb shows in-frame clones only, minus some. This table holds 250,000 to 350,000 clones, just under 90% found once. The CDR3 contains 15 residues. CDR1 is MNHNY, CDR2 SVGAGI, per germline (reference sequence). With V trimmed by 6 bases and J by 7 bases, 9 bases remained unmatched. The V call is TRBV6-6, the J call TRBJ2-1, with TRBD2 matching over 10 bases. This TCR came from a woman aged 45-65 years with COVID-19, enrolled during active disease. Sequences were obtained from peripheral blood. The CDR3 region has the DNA TGTGCCAGCAGGGCCCCTAGCGGGAGTTCAAATGAGCAGTTCTTC. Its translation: CASRAPSGSSNEQFF.